This T cell receptor (beta chain) stems from a study of shared clonotypes between healthy human individuals (dated by TCRdb to 2019 to 2021). For context, the study as a whole: A few men and two women, aged 18 to 49 years, made up the cohort. Libraries were prepared and TCR repertoires were sequenced by different laboratories using diverse techniques, in order to increase sequencing depth and limit assay-specific biases. The study deeply sequenced blood TCR repertoires of 5 or 6 healthy adults to estimate repertoire size and the extent of clonotype sharing between individuals. Between about 0.85 and 10 billion PBMCs per donor were obtained by leukapheresis. For each donor, CD4 naive and CD4 memory were each given three plates, CD8 naive was given two plates, and CD8 memory was given one plate. General conclusions and limits of the study: Estimated clonotype richness was generally larger for naive than for memory subsets. Across a few donors, around 5% of naive CD4, approximately 4% of naive CD8, approximately 2.5% of memory CD4, and 0.4% of memory CD8 clonotypes were shared. Rarefaction of sorted-subset datasets indicated incomplete sequencing despite the large sequencing depth. Compared with non-shared clonotypes, the clonotypes found in all four sorted-subset donors had higher generation probabilities. Pairwise subsampling led to the expectation that sequencing depth would affect the degree of clonotype sharing among donors. Sampling was restricted to blood, and TCR repertoires in tissues likely differ from the TCR repertoires found in blood. Because the study included only a small number of donors, the genetic and exposure-history diversity represented was limited.

For the CD8 naive samples, CD45RO-negative cells were positively selected for CCR7, yielding a CD45RA+CCR7+ population from which TemRA cells were excluded. The donors were healthy, HIV-negative adults with no recently reported acute infections or vaccinations. Every donor was a Caucasian adult living in Nashville, Tennessee, USA. After blood collection by leukapheresis, PBMCs were isolated using Ficoll-Histopaque density gradient centrifugation and then cryopreserved in the vapor phase of liquid nitrogen. Purity and quantity of every magnetically sorted T cell population were checked by analytical flow cytometry. Genomic DNA was isolated from each sorted fraction and quantified by UV absorbance on a Nanodrop 2000c. Using the deep immunoSEQ assay, TCR CDR3 regions were amplified from genomic DNA by multiplex PCR. Genomic DNA extracted from each cell subset was distributed evenly over all wells of several immunoSEQ 96-well plates, and each plate served as one replicate. For sorted subsets, roughly 190 ng of genomic DNA, equivalent to 25,000 to 30,000 T cell genomes, went into each replicate PCR. The purified libraries were quantified using a Qubit 3.0 fluorometer, sized with a Bioanalyzer 2100, and then quantified again using the KAPA Library Quantification kit. Every immunoSEQ 96-well plate was sequenced on a separate single-read 150-cycle Illumina NextSeq 550 flow cell. The study's processing was this. Because the immunoSEQ output held only junctional sequences and lacked quality scores, the filtering could not match the filtering applied to full-length reads. To assign V/J genes and CDR3, sequences were annotated using PyIR, a Python wrapper for IgBLAST v1.9, with IMGT germline references. Any read was removed if the V/J assignment was weak (E-value above 1e-6), the CDR3 was missing, or the read contained stop codons, out-of-frame junctions, or ambiguous translated residues. V3J clonotypes were defined by identical inferred V gene, J gene, and CDR3 amino acid sequence. To compute the percentage overlap between repertoires, the number of shared unique clonotypes was divided by the size of the smaller repertoire. Richness of each repertoire was evaluated using RTK rarefaction, the Chao1 estimator, and Recon v2.1 estimates of unobserved clonotypes. OLGA was used to compute generation probabilities for all TCRbeta clonotypes that the gDNA method yielded from a few donors. The source is immuneACCESS, and TCRdb retained only in-frame sequences with V and J called. Part of the clones is not carried over; for the studies checked, unresolved V genes explain less than half of this, and the remainder is unexplained. From that table come the V and J calls and clone size; the DNA was used to work out D and trimming. Counted in this sample were about 2 million clones; 85% to 95% of them appeared once. The top ten hold 1.1% of the sample.

As for this clone: Its antigen specificity is not known. No per-base quality is available; no much larger clone lies one base away.

Sample: naive CD8+ T cells sorted from blood. The cell subset or site label here, explained by the study, means: CD45RA+CCR7+. The receptor's source is a man between 18 and 35 years old in good health.

The DNA sequence is given as TGCGCCAGCAGCCAAGATCACGGGAGGTCGCGCAATGAGCAGTTCTTC. The resulting protein is CASSQDHGRSRNEQFF. The rearrangement joined TRBV4-3 to TRBJ2-1, with 7 central nucleotides matching TRBD2. Trimming removed 0 bases from V and 6 bases from J; the gene matches leave 8 bases unexplained. The germline V gene encodes CDR1 LGHNA and CDR2 YSLEER. Measured from the cysteine to the phenylalanine, the CDR3 is 16 residues long. The kept DNA is CDR3 alone, 48 bases in frame from the first base.